One and the same sample provided the 27 T cell receptor beta chains below, sequenced in a study of T cell responses to AZD1222 COVID-19 vaccine. Measured with immunoSEQ multiplex PCR; TCRdb has only the in-frame clones, and not every one. The sample carries about 76,000 clones, 85% to 90% recorded once. This sample comprised peripheral blood, obtained on day 0 of MenACWY control vaccination. The receptor set was obtained from an adult in good health.

This rearrangement joins TRBV6-5 to TRBJ2-7, with D unresolved. This CDR3 spans 14 amino acids. From germline, CDR1 is MNHEY and CDR2 SVGAGI. V was trimmed by 8 bases and J by 6 bases, leaving 20 bases between them. The CDR3 region has the DNA TGTGCCAGCCCCTCCCGGAGCCCCTTCGGCGAGCAGTACTTC. It encodes CASPSRSPFGEQYF.

The chain links TRBV27 to TRBJ2-7; tentatively, D is TRBD1 (6 bases). CDR3 length equals 14 residues. V lost 3 bases and J lost 2, with 11 bases in between. Germline CDR1 and CDR2: MNHEY and SMNVEV (reference sequence). CDR3 sequence: CASSLVTGTYEQYF. The CDR3 DNA reads TGTGCCAGCAGTTTGGTTACAGGGACCTACGAGCAGTACTTC.

This clone has a handful of counts. As DNA, the CDR3 is TGTGCCAGCAGTTTATTCGGGGCGCGGAGAACTGAAGCTTTCTTT. This gives the protein CASSLFGARRTEAFF. The chain employs TRBV27 and TRBJ1-1, with D possibly being TRBD1 (5 bases). The length of the CDR3 is 15 residues. V shed 1 base and J shed 5 bases, with 14 bases lying between them. Germline CDR1 and CDR2: MNHEY and SMNVEV (reference sequence).

This chain connects TRBV19 to TRBJ2-3, with D hard to call. CDR3 length: 11 residues. Per germline, CDR1 LNHDA and CDR2 SQIVND (reference sequence). Trimming shortened V by 7 bases and J by 5 bases, and 7 bases separated the two germline ends. DNA of the CDR3: TGTGCCAGTAAATATTTAGATACGCAGTATTTT. Residues: CASKYLDTQYF.

The chain employs TRBV6-5 and TRBJ1-2; 10 nucleotides agree with TRBD1. Germline V CDR1 and CDR2: MNHEY, SVGAGI. J gave up 3 bases and V 4 bases, and 5 bases lay outside the gene matches. The CDR3 is 15 amino acids. As DNA, the CDR3 is TGTGCCAGCAGTTCTCGAGGGACAGGGGACTATGGCTACACCTTC. Its translation: CASSSRGTGDYGYTF.

The V call is TRBV18, the J call TRBJ1-4; maybe TRBD1 (5 bases). Looked up from germline, CDR1 is KGHSH and CDR2 is LQKENI. Trimming took off 4 bases at V and 1 base at J, with 10 bases between the two ends. The CDR3 extends over 15 amino acids. The CDR3 loop is CASSLTQGTNEKLFF. The CDR3 nucleotides read TGTGCCAGCTCACTTACCCAGGGAACTAATGAAAAACTGTTTTTT.

The V gene is TRBV28, the J gene TRBJ2-7, with unresolved D. The ends were cut back, 5 bases at V and 3 bases at J, with 5 bases in the middle. The V gene's germline CDR1 is MDHEN and CDR2 SYDVKM. CDR3 length: 11 residues. The CDR3 sequence: CASSVLYEQYF. The DNA for the CDR3 is TGTGCCAGCAGTGTCCTCTACGAGCAGTACTTC. The entire variable domain, with the rest obtained from reference TRBV28 and TRBJ2-7, is as follows: DVKVTQSSRYLVKRTGEKVFLECVQDMDHENMFWYRQDPGLGLRLIYFSYDVKMKEKGDIPEGYSVSREKKERFSLILESASTNQTSMYLCASSVLYEQYFGPGTRLTVT.

The J gene is TRBJ1-2, the V gene TRBV7-2; no clear D. Looked up from germline, CDR1 is SGHTA and CDR2 is FQGNSA. There are 14 residues in the CDR3. Trimming stripped 5 bases from V and 2 bases from J, with 12 bases between. In nucleotides, the CDR3 is TGTGCCAGCAGCCCCGCGGCGGGGAACTATGGCTACACCTTC. Protein product: CASSPAAGNYGYTF. Full variable domain (remainder filled in from reference TRBV7-2 and TRBJ1-2): GAGVSQSPSNKVTEKGKDVELRCDPISGHTALYWYRQSLGQGLEFLIYFQGNSAPDKSGLPSDRFSAERTGGSVSTLTIQRTQQEDSAVYLCASSPAAGNYGYTFGSGTRLTVV.

This sequence joins TRBV7-9 and TRBJ1-6, with 7 nucleotides matching TRBD1. The CDR3 is 14 residues long. Germline V gives CDR1 SEHNR, CDR2 FQNEAQ (reference sequence). V was pared by 5 bases and J by 5 bases, with 3 bases of the junction left unmatched. The CDR3 DNA follows: TGTGCCAGCAGCGCCGGGACAGATAATTCACCCCTCCACTTT. Translation gives CASSAGTDNSPLHF.

This clone was recorded once. V and J are TRBV30 and TRBJ2-1; D possibly uses TRBD1 or TRBD2 (5 bases each). The CDR3 runs to 13 residues. The germline V gene has CDR1 GTSNPN and CDR2 SVGIG (reference sequence). Trimming cost V 5 bases and J 0 bases, with 8 bases left between them. Here the CDR3 reads CAWVGDSYNEQFF. The DNA of the CDR3 is TGTGCCTGGGTGGGGGACTCCTACAATGAGCAGTTCTTC.

This clone was observed once. The genes are TRBV6-5 and TRBJ1-4; D uncertain. Trimming cost V 5 bases and J 5 bases, with 6 bases left between them. The CDR3 has 12 residues. Germline CDR1 reads MNHEY; CDR2 reads SVGAGI. CDR3 bases: TGTGCCAGCAGTCCGGGCAATGAAAAACTGTTTTTT. This gives the protein CASSPGNEKLFF.

The CDR3: CASSQGAWNTEAFF. The CDR3 coding sequence is TGTGCCAGCAGTCAGGGGGCCTGGAACACTGAAGCTTTCTTT. The rearrangement uses TRBV6-2 or TRBV6-3 and TRBJ1-1; TRBD1 matches at 8 bases. The CDR3 totals 14 residues. The ends lost 5 bases at V and 1 base at J; junction bases unmatched: 3. Per the germline V gene, CDR1 is MNHEY and CDR2 is SVGEGT.

The V gene is TRBV7-8, the J gene TRBJ1-1, with a weak D call TRBD1 (6 bases). The V gene lost 5 bases and the J gene lost 5 bases, with 12 bases spanning the gap. The CDR3 is 13 residues long. From germline, CDR1 is SGHVS and CDR2 FQNEAQ. The CDR3 bases are TGTGCCAGCAGCCTCAGGGGAGGTACTGAAGCTTTCTTT. This translates into CASSLRGGTEAFF.

The CDR3 protein is CASSPGTSGFGNEQYF. CDR3 sequence (DNA): TGTGCCAGCAGTCCCGGGACTAGCGGTTTCGGGAACGAGCAGTACTTC. This chain connects TRBV27 to TRBJ2-7; 11 bases are shared with TRBD2. V dropped 5 bases and J dropped 5; count of bases not matched to a gene: 11. The germline CDR1 and CDR2 sequences are MNHEY and SMNVEV (reference sequence). The CDR3 is 16 residues long.

V is TRBV2 and J is TRBJ1-1; no definite D call. V gave up 8 bases and J gave up 4 bases, with 17 bases separating them. Germline V CDR1 and CDR2: SNHLY, FYNNEI. The CDR3 runs 14 residues. The CDR3 nucleotides read TGTGCCAGCCGTCCGGGGAAAAAGGTCACTGAAGCTTTCTTT. Its protein product is CASRPGKKVTEAFF.

The chain links TRBV13 to TRBJ2-5; 7 nucleotides match TRBD1. With V trimmed by 5 bases and J by 5 bases, 11 bases remained unmatched. This CDR3 spans 15 amino acids. Germline V gene lookup returns CDR1 PRHDT and CDR2 FYEKMQ (reference sequence). The CDR3, as DNA: TGTGCCAGCAGCAGCCGACAGGGTTTCCTGGAGACCCAGTACTTC. Amino acid sequence: CASSSRQGFLETQYF.

The chain uses TRBV4-1 and TRBJ2-1; D is possibly TRBD1 or TRBD2 (5 bases each). V lost 0 bases and J lost 10, with 10 bases in between. The V gene's germline CDR1 is MGHRA and CDR2 YSYEKL. CDR3 length: 13 amino acids. The CDR3 reads CASSQDQGGEQFF. The CDR3 bases are TGCGCCAGCAGCCAAGATCAGGGCGGGGAGCAGTTCTTC.

The V and J genes are TRBV27 and TRBJ2-1; the D is unclear. The CDR3 runs to 15 residues. Germline V CDR1 and CDR2: MNHEY, SMNVEV (reference sequence). Trimming shortened V by 5 bases and J by 4 bases, and 15 bases separated the two germline ends. CDR3 residues: CASSPAPFRYNEQFF. CDR3 bases: TGTGCCAGCAGTCCTGCCCCGTTCCGTTACAATGAGCAGTTCTTC.

V gene TRBV19 combines with J gene TRBJ1-5; tentatively, D is TRBD1 (5 bases). This CDR3 contains 15 residues. Per germline, CDR1 LNHDA and CDR2 SQIVND (reference sequence). Trimming pared 6 bases from V and 1 base from J, leaving 13 bases between. CDR3 amino acids: CASSPGEGSNQPQHF. The DNA of the CDR3 is TGTGCCAGTAGCCCGGGAGAGGGGAGCAATCAGCCCCAGCATTTT.

The CDR3 loop is CASSFTSGDQETQYF. In nucleotides, the CDR3 is TGTGCCAGCAGTTTTACTAGCGGGGACCAAGAGACCCAGTACTTC. This rearrangement joins TRBV28 to TRBJ2-5, with TRBD2 identical over 10 bases. This CDR3 contains 15 residues. The V gene end was trimmed by 3 bases and the J gene end by 0 bases; junction bases not matched to a gene: 1. CDR1 and CDR2 from the germline V gene are MDHEN and SYDVKM.

The J gene is TRBJ1-2, the V gene TRBV28, with D possibly being TRBD1 (5 bases). Trimming stripped 1 base from V and 8 bases from J, with 14 bases between. The CDR3 spans 14 residues. In germline, CDR1 is MDHEN, CDR2 SYDVKM. The CDR3 DNA reads as TGTGCCAGCAGTTTATTGCAGGGCCGGTACGGCTACACCTTC. It is translated as CASSLLQGRYGYTF.

This chain connects TRBV5-1 to TRBJ2-7; D is perhaps TRBD1 (6 bases). The CDR3 extends over 15 amino acids. Trimming took 2 bases from V and 2 from J, leaving 14 bases between them. CDR1 is SGHRS and CDR2 is YFSETQ in the germline V gene. The CDR3 loop is CASSLLSGGTYEQYF. DNA for the CDR3: TGCGCCAGCAGCTTACTCTCTGGGGGCACCTACGAGCAGTACTTC.

This chain links TRBV19 with TRBJ1-1; TRBD1 is a possible D gene (5 bases). V was pared by 2 bases and J by 6 bases, with 13 bases between. This CDR3 contains 14 residues. Germline V lookup: CDR1 LNHDA, CDR2 SQIVND (reference sequence). As DNA, the CDR3 is TGTGCCAGTAGTATATTGGGGGAGGGTGCTGAAGCTTTCTTT. Translated: CASSILGEGAEAFF.

The V and J genes are TRBV25-1 and TRBJ2-7; the D is unclear. The V end was cut by 5 bases, the J end by 5 bases, with 7 bases between. Germline V gene data show CDR1 as MGHDK and CDR2 as SYGVNS. This CDR3 spans 11 amino acids. The CDR3 region has the DNA TGTGCCAGCAGTCGCGAGGACGAGCAGTACTTC. Protein product: CASSREDEQYF.

V usage is TRBV19 and J usage is TRBJ2-2, with 8 bases aligning to TRBD1. V lost 3 bases and J lost 7; bases outside the gene matches: 10. This CDR3 comprises 16 residues. Germline-derived CDR1 and CDR2 are LNHDA and SQIVND (reference sequence). The CDR3 loop is CASSIGRGPMHGELFF. The CDR3 region has the DNA TGTGCCAGTAGTATCGGCAGGGGGCCCATGCACGGGGAGCTGTTTTTT.

V and J are TRBV19 and TRBJ2-1; 7 bases match TRBD1. The CDR3 totals 16 residues. Germline V CDR1 and CDR2: LNHDA, SQIVND (reference sequence). Trimming cost V 4 bases and J 2 bases; bases outside gene matches: 8. The CDR3 sequence: CASSSQQGHPYNEQFF. CDR3 nucleotides: TGTGCCAGTAGTAGTCAACAGGGGCATCCCTACAATGAGCAGTTCTTC. The complete variable domain, with remaining parts taken from reference TRBV19 and TRBJ2-1, reads DGGITQSPKYLFRKEGQNVTLSCEQNLNHDAMYWYRQDPGQGLRLIYYSQIVNDFQKGDIAEGYSVSREKKESFPLTVTSAQKNPTAFYLCASSSQQGHPYNEQFFGPGTRLTVL.

V gene TRBV28 combines with J gene TRBJ2-7, with TRBD2 as a possible D gene (6 bases). Germline CDR1 reads MDHEN; CDR2 reads SYDVKM. The CDR3 covers 14 residues. Between the trimmed V and J ends, which lost 6 bases and 4 bases, there was a span of 16 bases. The CDR3 region has the DNA TGTGCCAGCAGCAGAGCCGGGAGCCTATACGAGCAGTACTTC. Its translation: CASSRAGSLYEQYF.